The 32 T cell receptor beta chains below come from one sample, sequenced in a study of T cells in tuberculosis. The table came from immunoSEQ multiplex PCR; TCRdb's copy has only in-frame clones and leaves some out. Of 25,000 to 35,000 clones in the sample, nearly 90% were seen once. Stated time point: new active TB diagnosis, blood taken before or within 7 days of starting treatment. The sequencing used PBMCs, collected at tuberculosis diagnosis. Source of these receptors: an adult with tuberculosis.

In DNA, the CDR3 is TGTGCCAGCAGCGTCTCAGGGGGTGAGAGGTCTGGAAACACCATATATTTT. It is translated as CASSVSGGERSGNTIYF. The chain is built from TRBV5-6 and TRBJ1-3, with 7 bases identical to TRBD1. Germline V gene lookup returns CDR1 SGHDT and CDR2 YYEEEE. CDR3 length: 17 residues. J gave up 1 base and V 4 bases, and 11 bases lay outside the gene matches.

V usage is TRBV6-1 and J usage is TRBJ2-5; 7 bases line up with TRBD2. The ends lost 6 bases at V and 5 bases at J; junction bases unmatched: 9. In germline, CDR1 is MNHNS, CDR2 SASEGT. CDR3 size: 14 residues. The CDR3 DNA sequence: TGTGCCAGCAGCCACGCCGGGGGGTGGGAGACCCAGTACTTC. This sequence encodes CASSHAGGWETQYF.

V gene TRBV10-3 combines with J gene TRBJ1-2, with 9 bases that match TRBD1. The CDR3 extends over 13 amino acids. Per the germline V gene, CDR1 is ENHRY and CDR2 is SYGVKD. Trimming at V came to 3 bases and at J to 7 bases, leaving 3 bases not matched to a gene. The CDR3 region has the DNA TGTGCCATCAGTGAACAGGGGGCCGGTGGCTACACCTTC. It specifies CAISEQGAGGYTF.

The genes are TRBV5-1 and TRBJ1-3; D unclear. The V end lost 0 bases, the J end lost 0 bases, and 7 bases lay between the germline ends. The V gene's germline CDR1 is SGHRS and CDR2 YFSETQ. This CDR3 is 15 amino acids long. CDR3 in DNA: TGCGCCAGCAGCTTGGTCGCGGACTCTGGAAACACCATATATTTT. It translates to CASSLVADSGNTIYF.

V usage is TRBV29-1 and J usage is TRBJ2-2; D is ambiguous. CDR1 and CDR2 (germline): SQVTM, ANQGSEA. Trimming shortened V by 7 bases and J by 4 bases, and 10 bases separated the two germline ends. The CDR3 is 12 amino acids. The CDR3 sequence is CSARGSTGELFF. CDR3 nucleotide sequence: TGCAGCGCCCGAGGTAGCACCGGGGAGCTGTTTTTT.

V is TRBV19 and J is TRBJ2-3; D might be TRBD2 (5 bases). The CDR3 consists of 15 residues. Trimming removed 6 bases at V and 0 bases at J, with 13 bases between. Germline values: CDR1 LNHDA, CDR2 SQIVND (reference sequence). CDR3 amino acids: CASSTGSISTDTQYF. The CDR3 DNA follows: TGTGCCAGTAGCACGGGGTCCATTAGCACAGATACGCAGTATTTT.

This chain connects TRBV7-6 to TRBJ2-2; possible D gene TRBD2, 6 bases. The germline V and J ends were trimmed by 4 bases and 1 base, with 7 bases remaining between them. This CDR3 spans 14 amino acids. Germline V lookup: CDR1 SGHVS, CDR2 FNYEAQ. CDR3 residues: CASSYSGNTGELFF. The CDR3 nucleotides read TGTGCCAGCAGCTATAGCGGGAACACCGGGGAGCTGTTTTTT. Based on the CDR3 plus reference TRBV7-6 and TRBJ2-2, the full variable domain is GAGVSQSPRYKVTKRGQDVALRCDPISGHVSLYWYRQALGQGPEFLTYFNYEAQQDKSGLPNDRFSAERPEGSISTLTIQRTEQRDSAMYRCASSYSGNTGELFFGEGSRLTVL.

This chain links TRBV28 with TRBJ1-5, with TRBD1 matching 7 bases. After removal of 5 bases from V and 3 bases from J, the junction contained 7 bases not matched to a gene. CDR1 MDHEN and CDR2 SYDVKM come from the germline V gene. The CDR3 is 15 amino acids. In DNA form, the CDR3 reads TGTGCCAGCAGTCTCCCAGGACAGGTCAATCAGCCCCAGCATTTT. It translates to CASSLPGQVNQPQHF. Based on the CDR3 plus reference TRBV28 and TRBJ1-5, the full variable domain is DVKVTQSSRYLVKRTGEKVFLECVQDMDHENMFWYRQDPGLGLRLIYFSYDVKMKEKGDIPEGYSVSREKKERFSLILESASTNQTSMYLCASSLPGQVNQPQHFGDGTRLSIL.

The gene calls are TRBV5-1 and TRBJ2-2, with TRBD1 identical over 8 bases. The CDR3 contains 14 residues. V lost 4 bases to trimming and J lost 4 bases; unmatched junction nucleotides: 3. CDR1 and CDR2 (germline): SGHRS, YFSETQ. This chain's CDR3 is CASSGQGGTGELFF. CDR3 DNA sequence: TGCGCCAGCAGCGGACAGGGTGGCACCGGGGAGCTGTTTTTT.

The rearrangement links TRBV7-2 to TRBJ1-2, with unresolved D. The germline gives CDR1 SGHTA, CDR2 FQGNSA. Trimming shortened V by 6 bases and J by 7 bases, and 6 bases separated the two germline ends. The CDR3 contains 10 residues. CDR3: CASSIIGYTF. The DNA for the CDR3 is TGTGCCAGCAGTATAATTGGCTACACCTTC. Variable domain in full (rest from reference TRBV7-2 and TRBJ1-2): GAGVSQSPSNKVTEKGKDVELRCDPISGHTALYWYRQSLGQGLEFLIYFQGNSAPDKSGLPSDRFSAERTGGSVSTLTIQRTQQEDSAVYLCASSIIGYTFGSGTRLTVV.

This rearrangement joins TRBV2 to TRBJ2-7, with 9 bases lining up with TRBD2. V lost 3 bases, J lost 6 bases, and 6 bases stayed unmatched. This CDR3 has 14 amino acids. Germline CDR1 and CDR2: SNHLY and FYNNEI. DNA for the CDR3: TGTGCCAGCAGTGATGGTAGCGGGGGCTTCGAGCAGTACTTC. Protein: CASSDGSGGFEQYF.

The chain carries TRBV28 and TRBJ2-7, with no clear D. The length of the CDR3 is 13 residues. The V end lost 8 bases, the J end lost 3 bases, and 14 bases lay between the germline ends. Germline V gene data show CDR1 as MDHEN and CDR2 as SYDVKM. For the CDR3, the DNA is TGTGCCAGCGGGCGTCAGGCGTACTACGAGCAGTACTTC. It specifies CASGRQAYYEQYF. The variable domain in full, with the rest retrieved from reference TRBV28 and TRBJ2-7, is DVKVTQSSRYLVKRTGEKVFLECVQDMDHENMFWYRQDPGLGLRLIYFSYDVKMKEKGDIPEGYSVSREKKERFSLILESASTNQTSMYLCASGRQAYYEQYFGPGTRLTVT.

This chain joins TRBV9 and TRBJ2-5; maybe TRBD1 (7 bases). The V gene's germline CDR1 is SGDLS and CDR2 YYNGEE. The length of the CDR3 is 14 residues. V was shortened by 4 bases and J by 4 bases, with 14 bases between the two germline ends. The CDR3 nucleotides are TGTGCCAGCAGCCAGACCCAGGGGGGAGAGACCCAGTACTTC. Translation: CASSQTQGGETQYF.

The chain uses TRBV7-3 and TRBJ2-1; 8 bases are shared with TRBD2. V lost 6 bases and J lost 4; bases outside the gene matches: 5. The CDR3 has 14 residues. Germline CDR1 and CDR2: SGHTA and FQGTGA. The CDR3 here is CASSPGLGYNEQFF. The CDR3, as DNA: TGTGCCAGCAGTCCGGGACTAGGGTACAATGAGCAGTTCTTC.

This chain joins TRBV19 and TRBJ2-3; 9 bases agree with TRBD1. The CDR3 spans 16 residues. Germline V CDR1 and CDR2: LNHDA, SQIVND (reference sequence). J was trimmed by 4 bases and V by 8 bases; bases with no gene match: 13. This chain's CDR3 is CASAYQGQGAADTQYF. The CDR3 DNA is TGTGCCAGTGCTTACCAGGGACAGGGTGCGGCAGATACGCAGTATTTT.

This chain joins TRBV30 and TRBJ2-3; D unresolved. Trimming left V 0 bases short and J 6 bases short, with 7 bases between. Germline V lookup: CDR1 GTSNPN, CDR2 SVGIG (reference sequence). The CDR3 contains 12 residues. CDR3 region: CAWSVLVDTQYF. CDR3 coding DNA: TGTGCCTGGAGTGTATTAGTGGATACGCAGTATTTT. Together with reference TRBV30 and TRBJ2-3, the CDR3 gives the full variable domain: SQTIHQWPATLVQPVGSPLSLECTVEGTSNPNLYWYRQAAGRGLQLLFYSVGIGQISSEVPQNLSASRPQDRQFILSSKKLLLSDSGFYLCAWSVLVDTQYFGPGTRLTVL.

The CDR3 is CASSPVEGGYNEQFF. Here the CDR3 DNA reads TGCGCCAGCAGCCCAGTCGAAGGGGGCTACAATGAGCAGTTCTTC. The chain links TRBV4-1 to TRBJ2-1, with a tentative D call TRBD1 (6 bases). The CDR3 has 15 residues. V shed 4 bases and J shed 3 bases, with 13 bases lying between them. Looked up from germline, CDR1 is MGHRA and CDR2 is YSYEKL.

The rearrangement joins TRBV28 to TRBJ2-2, with 7 bases identical to TRBD2. The CDR3 has 17 amino acids. The germline gives CDR1 MDHEN, CDR2 SYDVKM. V was pared by 5 bases and J by 1 base, with 10 bases of the junction left unmatched. The CDR3 nucleotides read TGTGCCAGCAGTAACCTTCGGGGGGTGAGGAACACCGGGGAGCTGTTTTTT. It codes for CASSNLRGVRNTGELFF.

The chain has TRBV5-4 and TRBJ2-2, with 9 bases matching TRBD2. V lost 2 bases to trimming and J lost 4 bases; unmatched junction nucleotides: 3. The CDR3 spans 15 residues. Looked up from germline, CDR1 is SGHNT and CDR2 is YYREEE (reference sequence). The CDR3 reads CASSFSGRGTGELFF. CDR3 DNA sequence: TGTGCCAGCAGCTTTAGCGGGAGAGGCACCGGGGAGCTGTTTTTT.

This clone has only one observation. The chain uses TRBV6-4 and TRBJ2-7; TRBD1 aligns across 9 bases. J gave up 4 bases and V 7 bases, and 17 bases lay outside the gene matches. Germline V gene data show CDR1 as MRHNA and CDR2 as SNTAGT. The CDR3 runs to 17 residues. In DNA, the CDR3 is TGTGCCAGCAACGGGGAATATCGGGACAGGGAAAAATACGAGCAGTACTTC. It translates to CASNGEYRDREKYEQYF.

This chain uses TRBV4-2 with TRBJ1-4; D is undetermined. CDR1 and CDR2 (germline): LGHNA, YNFKEQ. The CDR3 totals 12 residues. Trimming pared 0 bases from V and 8 bases from J, leaving 4 bases between. The CDR3 sequence: CASSQDVEKLFF. The CDR3 nucleotides are TGTGCCAGCAGCCAAGACGTCGAAAAACTGTTTTTT.

The chain recombines TRBV4-3 with TRBJ1-5; 7 positions match TRBD1. This CDR3 has 17 residues. With V trimmed by 0 bases and J by 5 bases, 10 bases remained unmatched. The V gene's germline CDR1 is LGHNA and CDR2 YSLEER. The CDR3 nucleotides are TGCGCCAGCAGCCAAGATTACAGGGGTCTGAGTGATCAGCCCCAGCATTTT. It specifies CASSQDYRGLSDQPQHF.

The table lists this clone with a count of one. The chain uses TRBV5-1 and TRBJ2-1; 8 nucleotides line up with TRBD2. Germline CDR1 SGHRS, CDR2 YFSETQ. The CDR3 extends over 15 amino acids. V lost 1 base and J lost 7; bases outside the gene matches: 7. The CDR3 reads CASSLTGGPGNEQFF. Written as DNA, the CDR3 is TGCGCCAGCAGCTTGACGGGAGGGCCGGGTAATGAGCAGTTCTTC. Complete variable domain (other parts from reference TRBV5-1 and TRBJ2-1): KAGVTQTPRYLIKTRGQQVTLSCSPISGHRSVSWYQQTPGQGLQFLFEYFSETQRNKGNFPGRFSGRQFSNSRSEMNVSTLELGDSALYLCASSLTGGPGNEQFFGPGTRLTVL.

The chain joins TRBV5-1 to TRBJ2-7; 11 nucleotides line up with TRBD1. This CDR3 is built from 16 residues. Per germline, CDR1 SGHRS and CDR2 YFSETQ. The junction had 9 bases not matched to a gene; V was cut back by 1 base and J by 6 bases. Written as DNA, the CDR3 is TGCGCCAGCAGCTTGAATCCGGGGACAGGGGGGTCCGAGCAGTACTTC. Translation gives CASSLNPGTGGSEQYF.

The chain is built from TRBV6-6 and TRBJ2-7; D may be TRBD2 (7 bases). There are 13 residues in the CDR3. Between the trimmed V and J ends, which lost 2 bases and 7 bases, there was a span of 12 bases. Per germline, CDR1 MNHNY and CDR2 SVGAGI (reference sequence). CDR3 loop: CASSYVEGGEQYF. In DNA, the CDR3 is TGTGCCAGCAGTTACGTAGAGGGGGGGGAGCAGTACTTC.

This chain connects TRBV5-6 to TRBJ2-1; 7 nucleotides align to TRBD1. The CDR3 extends over 15 amino acids. The J segment lost 0 bases and the V segment lost 3 bases, leaving 3 bases of the junction unmatched. Germline V gene sequence: CDR1 SGHDT, CDR2 YYEEEE. For the CDR3, the DNA is TGTGCCAGCAGCTATGGACAGGCCTCCTACAATGAGCAGTTCTTC. Its protein product is CASSYGQASYNEQFF.

The rearrangement uses TRBV4-2 and TRBJ2-2, with D perhaps matching TRBD1 (5 bases). In germline, CDR1 is LGHNA, CDR2 YNFKEQ. Trimming took 0 bases from V and 3 from J, leaving 8 bases between them. This CDR3 contains 15 residues. Here the CDR3 DNA reads TGTGCCAGCAGCCAAGATCTCAGGGACACCGGGGAGCTGTTTTTT. It is translated as CASSQDLRDTGELFF.

This chain links TRBV30 with TRBJ1-5; possible D gene TRBD1, 6 bases. V was trimmed by 4 bases and J by 4 bases, leaving 8 bases between them. Germline values: CDR1 GTSNPN, CDR2 SVGIG (reference sequence). This CDR3 is 12 amino acids long. This CDR3 is CAWNDRNQPQHF. CDR3 DNA: TGTGCCTGGAACGACAGGAATCAGCCCCAGCATTTT.

V gene TRBV28 combines with J gene TRBJ1-1; possible D gene TRBD1, 6 bases. The CDR3 covers 14 residues. Germline V gene lookup returns CDR1 MDHEN and CDR2 SYDVKM. V shed 5 bases and J shed 5 bases, with 15 bases lying between them. This CDR3 reads CASSEQGRMTEAFF. The CDR3 coding sequence is TGTGCCAGCAGTGAACAGGGAAGGATGACTGAAGCTTTCTTT.

This chain connects TRBV5-6 to TRBJ1-1; D is unresolved. Trimming pared 6 bases from V and 2 bases from J, leaving 14 bases between. CDR3 size: 14 residues. Germline-derived CDR1 and CDR2 are SGHDT and YYEEEE. Here the CDR3 reads CASNSGFENTEAFF. The CDR3 DNA reads as TGTGCCAGCAACTCGGGGTTCGAAAACACTGAAGCTTTCTTT.

The V gene is TRBV30, the J gene TRBJ1-5; D is perhaps TRBD1 (5 bases). The CDR3 sequence is 13 residues long. Germline CDR1 reads GTSNPN; CDR2 reads SVGIG (reference sequence). Trimming pared 0 bases from V and 3 bases from J, leaving 6 bases between. CDR3 in amino acids: CAWSVGDNQPQHF. The CDR3 region has the DNA TGTGCCTGGAGTGTAGGGGACAATCAGCCCCAGCATTTT.

The chain joins TRBV10-2 to TRBJ1-1; D is undetermined. Trimming removed 2 bases at V and 1 base at J, with 5 bases between. Germline V gene lookup returns CDR1 WSHSY and CDR2 SAAADI. This CDR3 contains 13 residues. The CDR3 loop reads CASSENTNTEAFF. DNA of the CDR3: TGCGCCAGCAGTGAGAACACGAACACTGAAGCTTTCTTT.